This TCR beta chain was sequenced for a study of control samples from healthy donors and cancer patients. TCRdb's copy holds only in-frame clones and misses some; the assay was immunoSEQ multiplex PCR. The profile shows 100,000 to 150,000 clones, 88% of them singletons. The V and J ends lost 8 bases and 2 bases, in that order; junction bases with no gene match: 7. Germline V gene sequence: CDR1 KGHDR, CDR2 SFDVKD. The CDR3 runs to 15 residues. Sequencing input: blood. The chain carries TRBV24-1 and TRBJ1-1, with TRBD1 matching over 10 bases. This receptor was taken from a man aged 50-60 years in good health. CDR3 residues: CATKIGTGDNTEAFF. The CDR3 DNA sequence: TGTGCCACCAAGATCGGGACAGGGGACAACACTGAAGCTTTCTTT.